One sample yielded the 26 T cell receptor beta chains listed below, sequenced in a study of cytomegalovirus exposure and HLA in healthy donors. The repertoire was sequenced with immunoSEQ multiplex PCR; TCRdb's copy has only in-frame clones and lacks some. The sample consists of almost 75,000 clones, over 80% of them appearing once. Sequenced sample: PBMCs. All receptors come from a man aged 25-40 years in good health and CMV-seronegative.

The CDR3, as DNA: TGTGCCAGTAGTATGGGGGGACGGGGCCCCTTCTACGAGCAGTACTTC. Protein product: CASSMGGRGPFYEQYF. The rearrangement links TRBV19 to TRBJ2-7, with D tentatively TRBD2 (6 bases). Germline-derived CDR1 and CDR2 are LNHDA and SQIVND (reference sequence). Trimming shortened V by 3 bases and J by 3 bases, and 18 bases separated the two germline ends. The CDR3 sequence is 16 residues long. The variable domain in full, with the rest retrieved from reference TRBV19 and TRBJ2-7, is DGGITQSPKYLFRKEGQNVTLSCEQNLNHDAMYWYRQDPGQGLRLIYYSQIVNDFQKGDIAEGYSVSREKKESFPLTVTSAQKNPTAFYLCASSMGGRGPFYEQYFGPGTRLTVT.

For the CDR3, the DNA is TGTGCCAGCAGCCCAACAGGGGGGATCTCCTACGAGCAGTACGTC. It encodes CASSPTGGISYEQYV. The chain uses TRBV7-9 and TRBJ2-7; 8 bases map to TRBD1. CDR1 is SEHNR and CDR2 is FQNEAQ in the germline V gene (reference sequence). Trimming at V came to 5 bases and at J to 0 bases, leaving 6 bases not matched to a gene. The CDR3 covers 15 residues.

The chain carries TRBV5-6 and TRBJ1-1; possible D gene TRBD1, 6 bases. Trimming stripped 1 base from V and 5 bases from J, with 9 bases between. Germline V lookup: CDR1 SGHDT, CDR2 YYEEEE. This CDR3 is 13 amino acids long. Here the CDR3 DNA reads TGTGCCAGCAGCTTGTTCCAGGGGACTGAAGCTTTCTTT. It codes for CASSLFQGTEAFF.

This rearrangement joins TRBV7-2 to TRBJ1-2, with D possibly being TRBD1 (6 bases). Looked up from germline, CDR1 is SGHTA and CDR2 is FQGNSA. V shed 5 bases and J shed 6 bases, with 19 bases lying between them. This CDR3 is 15 amino acids long. CDR3 sequence reads: CASSPPDHYRDGYTF. The CDR3 bases are TGTGCCAGCAGCCCACCAGACCACTACAGGGATGGCTACACCTTC. Complete variable domain (other parts from reference TRBV7-2 and TRBJ1-2): GAGVSQSPSNKVTEKGKDVELRCDPISGHTALYWYRQSLGQGLEFLIYFQGNSAPDKSGLPSDRFSAERTGGSVSTLTIQRTQQEDSAVYLCASSPPDHYRDGYTFGSGTRLTVV.

In its sample, this clone was seen many times. Here the CDR3 reads CASSGRTVNQPQHF. As DNA, the CDR3 is TGTGCCAGCAGTGGGAGGACAGTTAATCAGCCCCAGCATTTT. V gene TRBV2 combines with J gene TRBJ1-5; maybe TRBD1 (6 bases). The V end lost 4 bases, the J end lost 4 bases, and 11 bases lay between the germline ends. Germline V lookup: CDR1 SNHLY, CDR2 FYNNEI. The CDR3 is 14 amino acids.

Points on this clone: Germline is not matched at one junction end, which may reflect a read error. CDR3 region: CASSLFTGDKDF. As DNA, the CDR3 is TGTGCCAGCAGCTTATTTACGGGAGACAAGGACTTC. The gene calls are TRBV7-2 and TRBJ2-5; TRBD2 might be the D (6 bases). Germline V gene sequence: CDR1 SGHTA, CDR2 FQGNSA. The length of the CDR3 is 12 residues.

The rearrangement uses TRBV6-5 and TRBJ1-5, with D hard to call. Trimming cost V 9 bases and J 9 bases, with 21 bases left between them. Per germline, CDR1 MNHEY and CDR2 SVGAGI. The CDR3 totals 14 residues. The CDR3 sequence is CASEPGSLMGPQHF. In nucleotides, the CDR3 is TGTGCCAGTGAACCCGGGTCCCTAATGGGGCCCCAGCATTTT.

This clone has only one observation. The chain links TRBV29-1 to TRBJ2-1, with 8 bases that match TRBD2. CDR1 and CDR2 (germline): SQVTM, ANQGSEA. The V gene end was trimmed by 3 bases and the J gene end by 4 bases; junction bases not matched to a gene: 8. The CDR3 is 15 amino acids. The CDR3 here is CSVEAGLVRYNEQFF. DNA of the CDR3: TGCAGCGTTGAGGCGGGACTAGTAAGGTACAATGAGCAGTTCTTC.

A few counts support this clone. Other DNA sequences in the same sample also yield this CDR3. The rearrangement joins TRBV30 to TRBJ1-5; TRBD1 aligns across 10 bases. V dropped 5 bases and J dropped 5; count of bases not matched to a gene: 3. In germline, CDR1 is GTSNPN, CDR2 SVGIG (reference sequence). This CDR3 has 13 residues. CDR3 region: CAWGGQGDQPQHF. Written as DNA, the CDR3 is TGTGCCTGGGGAGGACAGGGGGATCAGCCCCAGCATTTT.

In this sample, this clone turned up a few times. The genes are TRBV18 and TRBJ1-5; D is possibly TRBD1 (6 bases). CDR3 length equals 14 residues. V was trimmed by 2 bases and J by 1 base, leaving 6 bases between them. Germline CDR1 reads KGHSH; CDR2 reads LQKENI. The CDR3, as DNA: TGTGCCAGCTCACCAGGGACAAGCAATCAGCCCCAGCATTTT. It encodes CASSPGTSNQPQHF.

This rearrangement joins TRBV7-2 to TRBJ2-6, with D maybe TRBD2 (6 bases). The germline gives CDR1 SGHTA, CDR2 FQGNSA. V dropped 3 bases and J dropped 0 bases, with 12 bases sitting between them. This CDR3 region has 17 residues. CDR3 sequence reads: CASSFRDGGSGANVLTF. The CDR3 region has the DNA TGTGCCAGCAGCTTTCGTGACGGGGGCTCTGGGGCCAACGTCCTGACTTTC.

The V call is TRBV5-1, the J call TRBJ1-1; TRBD1 agrees at 7 bases. The length of the CDR3 is 13 residues. From germline, CDR1 is SGHRS and CDR2 YFSETQ. Unmatched junction bases numbered 4, after V lost 4 bases and J lost 4 bases. The CDR3 DNA reads as TGCGCCAGCAGCATCCCAGGGGGCACTGAAGCTTTCTTT. It codes for CASSIPGGTEAFF.

This clone was recorded once. The genes are TRBV19 and TRBJ2-7, with 14 bases fitting TRBD2. Germline V gene lookup returns CDR1 LNHDA and CDR2 SQIVND (reference sequence). V was clipped by 7 bases and J by 0 bases; unmatched bases: 14. The CDR3 is 19 residues long. The CDR3 spells CASKDFGTSGSWSSYEQYV. The CDR3 nucleotides are TGTGCCAGTAAGGACTTCGGGACTAGCGGGAGTTGGAGCTCCTACGAGCAGTACGTC.

V usage is TRBV7-3 and J usage is TRBJ2-1; 11 bases match TRBD2. This CDR3 has 15 amino acids. After removal of 5 bases from V and 10 bases from J, the junction contained 10 bases not matched to a gene. Germline CDR1 reads SGHTA; CDR2 reads FQGTGA. The CDR3 DNA sequence: TGTGCCAGCAGCCCATCACGGGCTAGCGGGGGGGAGCAGTTCTTC. Translated, it gives CASSPSRASGGEQFF. The whole variable domain, filled in from reference TRBV7-3 and TRBJ2-1, reads GAGVSQTPSNKVTEKGKYVELRCDPISGHTALYWYRQSLGQGPEFLIYFQGTGAADDSGLPNDRFFAVRPEGSVSTLKIQRTERGDSAVYLCASSPSRASGGEQFFGPGTRLTVL.

The chain recombines TRBV6-5 with TRBJ1-6, with 7 bases fitting TRBD1. The germline V gene has CDR1 MNHEY and CDR2 SVGAGI. V shed 8 bases and J 10 bases; nucleotides not matched to a gene: 14. CDR3 length: 15 residues. As DNA, the CDR3 is TGTGCCAGCGTGGGAACGACAGGGAGAGGGTCACCCCTCCACTTT. Protein sequence: CASVGTTGRGSPLHF.

The chain recombines TRBV29-1 with TRBJ1-2; D is unclear. V lost 6 bases and J lost 4, with 12 bases in between. Germline V gene lookup returns CDR1 SQVTM and CDR2 ANQGSEA. The CDR3 covers 12 residues. In DNA form, the CDR3 reads TGCAGCGTCCCCACCAACAGCTATGGCTACACCTTC. Translating gives CSVPTNSYGYTF.

V and J are TRBV5-1 and TRBJ2-6, with D possibly TRBD1 on 6 matching bases. V was cut by 4 bases and J by 4 bases, with 15 bases left in between. The CDR3 extends over 16 amino acids. CDR1 is SGHRS, CDR2 YFSETQ, per germline. The CDR3 spells CASSPTPGVGANVLTF. In nucleotides, the CDR3 is TGCGCCAGCAGCCCCACCCCAGGGGTAGGGGCCAACGTCCTGACTTTC.

The gene calls are TRBV5-8 and TRBJ2-2; D is perhaps TRBD2 (7 bases). CDR1 SGHTS and CDR2 YDEGEE come from the germline V gene. V lost 3 bases to trimming and J lost 2 bases, with 11 bases between them. The CDR3 covers 15 residues. The CDR3 DNA is TGTGCCAGCAGCTGGGGGGGCAGAAACACCGGGGAGCTGTTTTTT. It encodes CASSWGGRNTGELFF.

The V gene is TRBV11-1, the J gene TRBJ2-7, with 9 bases fitting TRBD1. Losses at the gene ends were 5 bases for V and 8 bases for J; bases not matched to a gene: 10. This CDR3 comprises 14 residues. Germline V lookup: CDR1 SGHAT, CDR2 FQDESV (reference sequence). The CDR3 protein is CASSPTGTGRQQYF. The CDR3 DNA is TGTGCCAGCAGCCCAACCGGGACAGGGCGGCAGCAGTACTTC.

The CDR3 nucleotides read TGCGCCAGCAGCCAAGGGTATAGCGGGAGTTATACGCAGTATTTT. As protein: CASSQGYSGSYTQYF. This chain links TRBV4-1 with TRBJ2-3; 9 bases line up with TRBD2. CDR1 and CDR2 (germline): MGHRA, YSYEKL. CDR3 length: 15 amino acids. V shed 1 base and J 7 bases; nucleotides not matched to a gene: 6.

Regarding this clone: The sample holds other DNA sequences that translate to the same CDR3. The chain combines TRBV5-1 with TRBJ2-7; TRBD1 aligns across 7 bases. The CDR3 has 14 amino acids. Germline trimming cut 1 base from V and 6 bases from J; bases unmatched to any gene: 7. CDR1 and CDR2 from the germline V gene are SGHRS and YFSETQ. As DNA, the CDR3 is TGCGCCAGCAGCTTGAGGGGGCACGCGTCCGAGCAGTACTTC. This sequence encodes CASSLRGHASEQYF.

The chain combines TRBV7-2 with TRBJ2-1; 8 nucleotides align to TRBD1. This CDR3 is 15 amino acids long. CDR1 is SGHTA and CDR2 is FQGNSA in the germline V gene. V gave up 1 base and J gave up 4 bases; unmatched junction bases: 3. CDR3 sequence: CASSLGQGIYNEQFF. The CDR3 DNA is TGTGCCAGCAGCTTAGGACAGGGGATTTACAATGAGCAGTTCTTC. The whole variable domain, filled in from reference TRBV7-2 and TRBJ2-1, reads GAGVSQSPSNKVTEKGKDVELRCDPISGHTALYWYRQSLGQGLEFLIYFQGNSAPDKSGLPSDRFSAERTGGSVSTLTIQRTQQEDSAVYLCASSLGQGIYNEQFFGPGTRLTVL.

This clone was seen a single time. This sequence joins TRBV9 and TRBJ2-3; perhaps TRBD2 as D (6 bases). This CDR3 comprises 16 residues. Germline V gene sequence: CDR1 SGDLS, CDR2 YYNGEE. Trimming removed 0 bases from V and 1 base from J, with 12 bases in between. CDR3 sequence (DNA): TGTGCCAGCAGCGTAGTTGGCGGGATGGGCACAGATACGCAGTATTTT. Amino acids: CASSVVGGMGTDTQYF.

The V and J genes are TRBV14 and TRBJ1-4; a possible D gene is TRBD1 (5 bases). CDR3 length equals 15 residues. The germline V gene has CDR1 SGHDN and CDR2 FVKESK. The V end was cut by 1 base, the J end by 5 bases, with 11 bases between. The CDR3 DNA reads TGTGCCAGCAGCCAAGGGCGGGACGGAAATGAAAAACTGTTTTTT. Amino acids: CASSQGRDGNEKLFF.

The gene calls are TRBV5-6 and TRBJ1-2; D is possibly TRBD1 (6 bases). The CDR3 totals 15 residues. Trimming shortened V by 0 bases and J by 4 bases, and 13 bases separated the two germline ends. CDR1 SGHDT and CDR2 YYEEEE come from the germline V gene. The CDR3 DNA follows: TGTGCCAGCAGCTTGGTAAGGGGGTCTGGCTATGGCTACACCTTC. Translation: CASSLVRGSGYGYTF.

This clone was counted between two and nine times. The chain recombines TRBV15 with TRBJ1-2, with a tentative D call TRBD1 (6 bases). V was clipped by 8 bases and J by 3 bases, with 13 bases between them. The CDR3 runs 13 residues. The germline V gene has CDR1 LNHNV and CDR2 YYDKDF (reference sequence). The CDR3 nucleotides are TGTGCCACCGGGGGCGGGGGGCACTATGGCTACACCTTC. This codes for CATGGGGHYGYTF. Filled out from reference TRBV15 and TRBJ1-2, the complete variable domain reads DAMVIQNPRYQVTQFGKPVTLSCSQTLNHNVMYWYQQKSSQAPKLLFHYYDKDFNNEADTPDNFQSRRPNTSFCFLDIRSPGLGDTAMYLCATGGGGHYGYTFGSGTRLTVV.